The T cell receptor beta chain described here comes from a study of Ad26.COV2.S vaccination and SARS-CoV-2 variants. Sequencing used immunoSEQ multiplex PCR; TCRdb keeps in-frame clones, though not all of them. The table has fewer than 800,000 clones, roughly 90% seen once; the top ten hold about 1.5%. General study findings and limits: Substantial breadth was reported for post-vaccination spike-specific CD8+ and CD4+ T cells.

Described treatment: 15 to 20 received Ad26.COV2.S at low or high dose, single or two shots; roughly five received placebo; per-sample allocation not given. Sampling was performed 63 days after the first vaccine or placebo injection. Trimming removed 0 bases from V and 8 bases from J, with 11 bases in between. This CDR3 has 13 amino acids. Germline V CDR1 and CDR2: SGHDT, YYEEEE. Notes on this clone: No antigen is known for it.

The starting material was peripheral blood, obtained in a trial of Ad26.COV2.S vaccine versus placebo. The rearrangement links TRBV5-6 to TRBJ1-2; D is undetermined. The source is a person aged 18 to 65 who received the Ad26.COV2.S COVID-19 vaccine or a placebo. CDR3 in amino acids: CASSLGLGRGYTF. The CDR3 nucleotides are TGTGCCAGCAGCTTGGGACTTGGTAGGGGCTACACCTTC.